The rows below give T cell receptor beta chains drawn from one sample of a study of T cells after yellow fever vaccination. TCRdb recomputed calls from the 5' RACE reads with MiXCR, one row per CDR3 protein. The sample holds approximately 350,000 distinct CDR3 sequences, roughly 11% seen once. This specimen was PBMCs, taken on the day of the first yellow fever vaccination. The origin of the receptors is a man aged 18 to 30 who received the YFV17D yellow fever vaccine. Each CDR3 is given with its conserved first and last residue. The D gene is left open where the match is weak. Not every row has a clone size; where given, it reads once, few, many or a size class.

CDR3 protein	CDR3 DNA	D gene	V gene	J gene	clone size
CASSSVPNTGELFF	TGTGCCAGCAGTTCAGTCCCGAACACCGGGGAGCTGTTTTTT	-	TRBV12-3/TRBV12-4	TRBJ2-2	-
CRWGRRLTEAFF	TGCAGATGGGGGCGACGATTGACTGAAGCTTTCTTT	-	TRBV20-1	TRBJ1-1	-
CASSPLEGIDTQYF	TGCGCCAGCAGCCCGCTTGAAGGCATAGATACGCAGTATTTT	-	TRBV5-1	TRBJ2-3	few
CAISPRGGGQPQHF	TGTGCCATCAGTCCCCGTGGGGGGGGACAGCCCCAGCATTTT	-	TRBV10-3	TRBJ1-5	-
CASRGAMGTDYEQYF	TGTGCCAGCAGGGGCGCGATGGGGACAGACTACGAGCAGTACTTC	TRBD1	TRBV7-8	TRBJ2-7	-
CASSIPGGTYGYTF	TGTGCCAGCAGCATTCCCGGGGGTACCTATGGCTACACCTTC	-	TRBV7-2	TRBJ1-2	-
CAIRETGEETQYF	TGTGCCATCAGAGAGACAGGAGAAGAGACCCAGTACTTC	-	TRBV10-3	TRBJ2-5	few
CASSLGQRNEQYF	TGTGCCAGCTCACTTGGACAGAGGAACGAGCAGTACTTC	-	TRBV18	TRBJ2-7	few
CASSPLGDGTQYF	TGTGCCAGCTCACCACTGGGGGATGGTACGCAGTATTTT	-	TRBV18	TRBJ2-3	-
CASSPTTSVLIDEQFF	TGTGCCAGCAGCCCGACAACTAGCGTTTTAATCGATGAGCAGTTCTTC	TRBD2	TRBV5-6	TRBJ2-1	-
CASSFFFGTSLADTQYF	TGTGCCAGCAGTTTCTTCTTCGGGACAAGTCTCGCAGATACGCAGTATTTT	-	TRBV12-3/TRBV12-4	TRBJ2-3	-
CASSPGNYGYTF	TGTGCCAGCAGCCCAGGGAACTATGGCTACACCTTC	-	TRBV7-2	TRBJ1-2	many
CASSPLAGGPHEQFF	TGCGCCAGCAGCCCCCTAGCGGGGGGGCCCCATGAGCAGTTCTTC	TRBD2	TRBV5-1	TRBJ2-1	few
CASSQGPRGNTIYF	TGCGCCAGCAGCCAAGGTCCACGAGGAAACACCATATATTTT	-	TRBV4-3	TRBJ1-3	-
CATRPDSSFPSAEAFF	TGTGCCACTCGCCCGGACAGTTCTTTCCCAAGCGCTGAAGCTTTCTTT	-	TRBV12-3/TRBV12-4	TRBJ1-1	many
CASSLVGGTGSQPQHF	TGTGCCAGCAGCTTAGTTGGGGGGACAGGGAGTCAGCCCCAGCATTTT	TRBD1	TRBV7-2	TRBJ1-5	-
CASSLRGYSNQPQHF	TGTGCCAGCAGTCTACGCGGCTATAGCAATCAGCCCCAGCATTTT	-	TRBV6-2/TRBV6-3	TRBJ1-5	few
CASSRQGSRETQYF	TGTGCCAGCAGCCGACAGGGGTCGCGGGAGACCCAGTACTTC	TRBD1	TRBV7-2	TRBJ2-5	few
CATRRGETGELFF	TGTGCCACCAGGAGGGGGGAGACCGGGGAGCTGTTTTTT	-	TRBV24-1	TRBJ2-2	-
CATSSGVNTGELFF	TGTGCCACCAGCTCCGGGGTGAACACCGGGGAGCTGTTTTTT	-	TRBV15	TRBJ2-2	few
CATSVGSSYNEQFF	TGTGCCACCTCGGTGGGGAGCTCCTACAATGAGCAGTTCTTC	-	TRBV7-8	TRBJ2-1	few
CASSLAPGAHNQPQHF	TGTGCCAGCAGCTTGGCCCCCGGGGCCCACAATCAGCCCCAGCATTTT	-	TRBV5-5	TRBJ1-5	-
CSATDRGGYGYTF	TGCAGTGCTACGGACAGGGGGGGCTATGGCTACACCTTC	TRBD1	TRBV20-1	TRBJ1-2	few
CASSWTSGATGELFF	TGTGCCAGCAGTTGGACTAGCGGGGCCACCGGGGAGCTGTTTTTT	TRBD2	TRBV6-5	TRBJ2-2	few
CASSVTGTGLSQYF	TGTGCCAGCAGCGTAACCGGGACAGGGCTCTCACAGTATTTT	TRBD1	TRBV7-2	TRBJ2-3	few
CATSRDHGGGYNEQFF	TGTGCCACCAGCAGAGATCATGGGGGGGGGTACAATGAGCAGTTCTTC	TRBD2	TRBV15	TRBJ2-1	-
CATSRGIGLLYEQFF	TGTGCCACCAGCAGAGGGATAGGTCTGCTCTATGAGCAGTTCTTC	-	TRBV15	TRBJ2-1	few
CASGFGQPLQETQYF	TGTGCTAGTGGTTTTGGCCAACCTCTCCAAGAGACCCAGTACTTC	-	TRBV12-5	TRBJ2-5	-
CASSLSVGTGELFF	TGTGCCAGCAGCTTATCGGTGGGCACCGGGGAGCTGTTTTTT	-	TRBV7-2	TRBJ2-2	few
CSLRLAGGGNEQFF	TGCAGCCTAAGACTAGCGGGGGGTGGGAATGAGCAGTTCTTC	TRBD2	TRBV29-1	TRBJ2-1	few
CASSAQGGGNQPQHF	TGTGCCAGCAGCGCACAGGGAGGAGGGAATCAGCCCCAGCATTTT	-	TRBV7-2	TRBJ1-5	few
CSVLRGAPVNNEQFF	TGCAGCGTCTTGAGAGGGGCCCCTGTTAACAATGAGCAGTTCTTC	-	TRBV20-1	TRBJ2-1	-
CSARPAGANVLTF	TGCAGTGCTAGACCGGCTGGGGCCAACGTCCTGACTTTC	-	TRBV20-1	TRBJ2-6	-
CASSLVGGYTF	TGTGCCAGCAGCTTGGTGGGGGGCTACACCTTC	-	TRBV5-6	TRBJ1-2	few
CATSDSSWLYGYTF	TGTGCCACCAGTGATTCCTCGTGGCTCTATGGCTACACCTTC	-	TRBV24-1	TRBJ1-2	-
CASSYSISGGNEQFF	TGTGCCAGCAGTTACTCGATCAGCGGGGGGAATGAGCAGTTCTTC	TRBD2	TRBV6-5	TRBJ2-1	-
CASPDSGGGRTDTQYF	TGTGCCAGCCCCGATTCCGGGGGGGGACGCACAGATACGCAGTATTTT	TRBD2	TRBV7-9	TRBJ2-3	few
CASSLMGAGVPQHF	TGTGCCAGCAGCTTGATGGGGGCGGGTGTGCCCCAGCATTTT	-	TRBV7-2	TRBJ1-5	-
CASSEAATGELFF	TGTGCCAGCAGTGAAGCGGCTACCGGGGAGCTGTTTTTT	-	TRBV2	TRBJ2-2	many
CASSMGGTSGASEQFF	TGTGCCAGTAGTATGGGAGGGACTAGCGGGGCGTCTGAGCAGTTCTTC	TRBD2	TRBV19	TRBJ2-1	-